This T cell receptor beta chain was identified during a study of a mutant IDH1 vaccine in newly diagnosed glioma. About the research overall: Vaccinations were initiated 4-6 weeks following radiotherapy alone, or were given together with temozolomide cycles. The therapy given earlier, which was standard therapy, consisted of radiotherapy, temozolomide, or both, and most of the patients received both.

Concerning this clone: What it binds is not known.

CDR3 length equals 16 residues. J gave up 7 bases and V 0 bases, and 7 bases lay outside the gene matches. Regarding time point: week 5, during vaccination. All doses held 300 ug of mutant IDH1 20-mer peptide, with topical imiquimod. Sequencing was performed with immunoSEQ multiplex PCR; in TCRdb, only in-frame clones are kept and a portion is missing. The data show around 25,000 clones, more than 60% seen once. The clonotype originates from a man aged 35 to 55 with glioma. Some clones in this sample may be carry-over from other donors' samples. The sequences come from PBMCs, collected from a glioma patient whose treatment included an IDH1 peptide vaccine. The chain joins TRBV5-7 to TRBJ1-6, with TRBD1 identical over 7 bases. TRBV5-7 is an ORF; its function is uncertain. CDR3 coding DNA: TGTGCCAGCAGCTTGGCGGGGGACAGTGACAATTCACCCCTCCACTTT. This gives the protein CASSLAGDSDNSPLHF.